This T cell receptor (beta chain) was captured in a study of CD8 T cells in ankylosing spondylitis (dated by TCRdb to 2016 to 2017). Regarding the research as a whole: The study profiled T cell receptor beta repertoires in healthy donors and ankylosing spondylitis patients to find disease-linked TCR variants. The full study cohort comprised 20 to 30 ankylosing spondylitis patients and approximately 100 healthy donors. Peripheral blood was sampled, and synovial fluid was also collected from ankylosing spondylitis patients. What the authors observed across the whole study: Blood from ankylosing spondylitis patients appeared to be characterized by a TCR beta motif composed of about 8 highly homologous amino acid variants. Some motif variants were previously reported in synovial fluid and blood of reactive arthritis patients, suggesting common disease-initiation mechanisms. A CD8+ phenotype was shown by the disease-linked clones, which were found at relatively low frequencies in peripheral blood. According to the report, matched synovial fluid samples from ankylosing spondylitis patients were significantly enriched for the disease-linked clones.

The instrument was an Illumina HiSeq 2500. TCR beta libraries were prepared by quantitative 5'-RACE with molecular barcodes. Per the authors' processing: To identify disease-linked TCR variants, a new computational method was used, one built on a probabilistic model of VDJ rearrangement. TCRdb's own reprocessing of the public reads used fastp at Q25 and MiXCR and kept productive beta chains. Each CDR3 protein gets just one entry, which takes the most common genes and DNA from the rows behind it. What appears here as the V and J calls and clone size reflects TCRdb's work, not the paper's. A total of 100,000 to 150,000 distinct CDR3 sequences appear in this sample, approximately 15% of them only once. 2.5% to 3.5% of the sample goes to the ten largest clones. This clonotype has a handful of counts. Its target antigen remains unknown. Within one base of it there is no much larger clone, and no base qualities were kept.

The V end loses 5 bases and the J end loses 8 bases, and a stretch of 14 bases separates them. CDR1 and CDR2, per the germline V gene, are SGDLS and YYNGEE. The CDR3 has 14 amino acids, counting the end cysteine and phenylalanine. The read is trimmed to its CDR3 DNA, 42 bases read in frame from base 1. The chain links TRBV9 with TRBJ1-6; no D segment can be confidently identified. The TCR was taken from a female donor with ankylosing spondylitis or in good health (not recorded which). The sequencing input was blood, either unsorted or a sorted T cell fraction (not recorded which). The sequenced DNA: TGTGCCAGCAGGGTGGCGGCCGATGATTCACCCCTCCACTTT. It encodes CASRVAADDSPLHF.